A selection of T cell receptor beta chains follows, all from one sample in a study of CD8 T cells in Susac syndrome. MiXCR, run by TCRdb on the immunoSEQ multiplex PCR reads, gives a single entry per CDR3 protein. Here the sample spans 75,000 or so distinct CDR3 sequences, nearly 95% being singletons. The specimen was CD8+ T cells from PBMCs. All receptors come from a human donor with Susac syndrome. Both conserved end residues are part of each CDR3. Clone size is given for some rows only: seen once, a few or many times, or a class if the clone is expanded.

v_gene: TRBV30
j_gene: TRBJ1-4
abundance: -
CDR3aa: CAWSTGTSGHEKLFF

v_gene: TRBV20-1
j_gene: TRBJ2-3
abundance: -
CDR3aa: CSANDLGVSTDTQYF

v_gene: TRBV28
j_gene: TRBJ1-1
abundance: -
CDR3aa: CASSDRGQIEAFF

v_gene: TRBV6-1
j_gene: TRBJ1-5
abundance: few
CDR3aa: CASSFVTYQPQHF

v_gene: TRBV13
j_gene: TRBJ2-1
abundance: -
CDR3aa: CASSIPGNDNEQFF

v_gene: TRBV4-3
j_gene: TRBJ2-1
abundance: -
CDR3aa: CASSQDAGSSYNEQFF

v_gene: TRBV27
j_gene: TRBJ2-5
abundance: once
CDR3aa: CASSDLAGGSQETQYF

v_gene: TRBV5-4
j_gene: TRBJ2-1
abundance: -
CDR3aa: CASSFGSGIVGEQFF

v_gene: TRBV5-1
j_gene: TRBJ2-1
abundance: -
CDR3aa: CASSLRTSGYNEQFF

v_gene: TRBV27
j_gene: TRBJ2-1
abundance: -
CDR3aa: CASSFGEVNEQFF

v_gene: TRBV12-3/TRBV12-4
j_gene: TRBJ2-5
abundance: once
CDR3aa: CASSYIPPGQSQETQYF

v_gene: TRBV5-4
j_gene: TRBJ1-4
abundance: -
CDR3aa: CASSYLGQGNEKLFF

v_gene: TRBV27
j_gene: TRBJ2-1
abundance: -
CDR3aa: CASAGVIRYNEQFF

v_gene: TRBV4-1
j_gene: TRBJ2-7
abundance: once
CDR3aa: CASSQETSGTYEQYF

v_gene: TRBV14
j_gene: TRBJ2-1
abundance: once
CDR3aa: CASSQGNRGYNEQFF

v_gene: TRBV4-2
j_gene: TRBJ2-5
abundance: -
CDR3aa: CASSQGREETQYF

v_gene: TRBV7-9
j_gene: TRBJ2-7
abundance: once
CDR3aa: CASSLAGQTYEQYF

v_gene: TRBV5-4
j_gene: TRBJ1-1
abundance: -
CDR3aa: CASSLGPENTEAFF

v_gene: TRBV7-2
j_gene: -
abundance: -
CDR3aa: CASSLGVGSSYEQFF

v_gene: TRBV28
j_gene: TRBJ1-5
abundance: -
CDR3aa: CASNQGKGQPQHF

v_gene: TRBV15
j_gene: TRBJ2-3
abundance: once
CDR3aa: CATSREQDSTDTQYF

v_gene: TRBV9
j_gene: TRBJ2-3
abundance: -
CDR3aa: CASSVASGPSTDTQYF

v_gene: TRBV30
j_gene: TRBJ1-3
abundance: -
CDR3aa: CAWSGEVDSGNTIYF

v_gene: TRBV7-9
j_gene: TRBJ2-6
abundance: -
CDR3aa: CASSLADGGHRANVLTF

v_gene: TRBV27
j_gene: TRBJ1-2
abundance: few
CDR3aa: CASSSDSNYGYTF

v_gene: TRBV28
j_gene: TRBJ2-7
abundance: -
CDR3aa: CASSLLAGGYEQYF

v_gene: TRBV18
j_gene: TRBJ1-2
abundance: -
CDR3aa: CASSPQDPYGYTF

v_gene: TRBV30
j_gene: TRBJ1-1
abundance: -
CDR3aa: CACQNTEAFF

v_gene: TRBV15
j_gene: TRBJ2-3
abundance: -
CDR3aa: CATASFFGGTQYF

v_gene: TRBV28
j_gene: TRBJ2-7
abundance: -
CDR3aa: CASSPLRDNYEQYF

v_gene: TRBV12-3/TRBV12-4
j_gene: TRBJ1-1
abundance: -
CDR3aa: CASSFLEAFF

v_gene: TRBV20-1
j_gene: TRBJ1-1
abundance: -
CDR3aa: CSARAEGDTEAFF

v_gene: TRBV7-9
j_gene: TRBJ2-7
abundance: -
CDR3aa: CASSLARVEQYF

v_gene: TRBV6-6
j_gene: TRBJ2-5
abundance: -
CDR3aa: CASSATGTVQETQYF

v_gene: TRBV7-8
j_gene: TRBJ2-3
abundance: -
CDR3aa: CASSLDPGTGSTDTQYF

v_gene: TRBV3-1
j_gene: TRBJ2-2
abundance: -
CDR3aa: CASSPGTGITGELFF

v_gene: TRBV28
j_gene: TRBJ1-1
abundance: -
CDR3aa: CASSRPLNTEAFF

v_gene: TRBV25-1
j_gene: TRBJ1-6
abundance: -
CDR3aa: CASSAWEGDSPLHF

v_gene: TRBV3-1
j_gene: TRBJ2-7
abundance: -
CDR3aa: CASSQTAGGSYEQYF

v_gene: TRBV4-3
j_gene: TRBJ1-1
abundance: -
CDR3aa: CASSQDLTQNTEAFF

v_gene: TRBV5-1
j_gene: TRBJ1-2
abundance: -
CDR3aa: CASSTSADGYTF

v_gene: TRBV6-2/TRBV6-3
j_gene: TRBJ2-1
abundance: -
CDR3aa: CASSRLDYNEQFF

v_gene: TRBV19
j_gene: TRBJ2-7
abundance: -
CDR3aa: CASSIDHEQYF

v_gene: TRBV29-1
j_gene: TRBJ1-2
abundance: -
CDR3aa: CSVEGGPYGYTF

v_gene: TRBV4-2
j_gene: TRBJ2-2
abundance: -
CDR3aa: CASSQENLAQNTGELFF

v_gene: TRBV4-1
j_gene: TRBJ1-1
abundance: -
CDR3aa: CASARFSTDYTEAFF

v_gene: TRBV29-1
j_gene: TRBJ2-5
abundance: -
CDR3aa: CSVERLTTGETQYF

v_gene: TRBV3-1
j_gene: TRBJ2-6
abundance: -
CDR3aa: CASSRDSSGANVLTF

v_gene: TRBV20-1
j_gene: TRBJ2-7
abundance: -
CDR3aa: CSAQGPNSYEQYF